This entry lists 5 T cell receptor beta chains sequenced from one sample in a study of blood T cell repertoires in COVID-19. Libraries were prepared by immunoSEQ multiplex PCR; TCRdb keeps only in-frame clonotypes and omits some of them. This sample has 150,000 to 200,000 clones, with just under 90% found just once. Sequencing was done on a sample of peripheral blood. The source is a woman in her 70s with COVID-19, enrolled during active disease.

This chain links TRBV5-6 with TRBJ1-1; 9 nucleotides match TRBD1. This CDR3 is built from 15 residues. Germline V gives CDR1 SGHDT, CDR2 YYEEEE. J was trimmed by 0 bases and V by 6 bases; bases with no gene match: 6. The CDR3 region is CASTGTGYMNTEAFF. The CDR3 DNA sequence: TGTGCCAGCACCGGGACAGGGTACATGAACACTGAAGCTTTCTTT.

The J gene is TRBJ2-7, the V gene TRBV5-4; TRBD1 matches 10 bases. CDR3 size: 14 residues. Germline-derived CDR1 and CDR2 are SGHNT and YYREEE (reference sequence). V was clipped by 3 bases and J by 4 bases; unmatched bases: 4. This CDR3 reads CASSWGQGKYEQYF. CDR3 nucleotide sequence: TGTGCCAGCAGCTGGGGACAGGGGAAGTACGAGCAGTACTTC.

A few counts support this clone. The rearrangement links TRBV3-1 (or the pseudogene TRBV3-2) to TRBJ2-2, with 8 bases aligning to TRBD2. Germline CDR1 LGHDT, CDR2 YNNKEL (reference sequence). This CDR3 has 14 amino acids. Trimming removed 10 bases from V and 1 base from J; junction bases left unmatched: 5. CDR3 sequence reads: CATGGLGNTGELFF. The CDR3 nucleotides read TGTGCCACCGGGGGACTAGGGAACACCGGGGAGCTGTTTTTT.

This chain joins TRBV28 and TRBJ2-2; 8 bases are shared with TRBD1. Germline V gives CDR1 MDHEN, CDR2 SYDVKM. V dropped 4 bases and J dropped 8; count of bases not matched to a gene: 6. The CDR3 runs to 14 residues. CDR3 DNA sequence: TGTGCCAGCAGTTCCCAGGGGGCGCAAGGGGAGCTGTTTTTT. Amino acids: CASSSQGAQGELFF. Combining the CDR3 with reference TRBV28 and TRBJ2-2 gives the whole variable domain DVKVTQSSRYLVKRTGEKVFLECVQDMDHENMFWYRQDPGLGLRLIYFSYDVKMKEKGDIPEGYSVSREKKERFSLILESASTNQTSMYLCASSSQGAQGELFFGEGSRLTVL.

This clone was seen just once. CDR3 coding DNA: TGCGCCAGCTCCGGCGGGGGGCGGGAAAAACTGTTTTTT. It yields the protein CASSGGGREKLFF. This chain connects TRBV5-1 to TRBJ1-4; tentative D call: TRBD1 (6 bases). Per germline, CDR1 SGHRS and CDR2 YFSETQ. The CDR3 spans 13 residues. Between the trimmed V and J ends, which lost 7 bases and 8 bases, there was a span of 15 bases. The variable domain in full, completed from reference TRBV5-1 and TRBJ1-4, reads KAGVTQTPRYLIKTRGQQVTLSCSPISGHRSVSWYQQTPGQGLQFLFEYFSETQRNKGNFPGRFSGRQFSNSRSEMNVSTLELGDSALYLCASSGGGREKLFFGSGTQLSVL.